This entry is about one T cell receptor beta chain. This clone occurred a few times. Its antigen has not been determined. The input lacks base qualities; no much larger clone sits a single base away. The sample comes from a study of beta chain features in type 1 diabetes listed by TCRdb under 2018. Turning to the overall study: No differences in mean age, gender distribution, total cell number or subset yield were found between patients and healthy donors. A total of over 95,000,000 sorted cells were examined across all samples, and RNA yield correlated strongly with the number of cells per subset. The study compared the TCRB repertoires of sorted circulating CD4+ T cell subsets in recently diagnosed type 1 diabetes patients with those in matched healthy donors. Regulatory and stem cell-like memory subsets were isolated from only 8 patients and about eight healthy donors, whereas naive and central memory subsets came from all 30 or so donors.

Each donor gave one peripheral blood draw, averaging approximately 120 mL, which was collected into heparinised tubes. Naive, central memory, regulatory and stem cell-like memory CD4+ T cells were sorted on a BD FACSAria II using a panel including CD45RO, CCR7, CD25, CD127, CD95 and CD27. A purity above 98% was achieved for all sorted populations. PBMCs were separated immediately by Lymphoprep density gradient centrifugation and were stained directly, without being cultured. So that batch effects would be minimized, each experiment stained and sorted samples in pairs, pairing one healthy donor with one patient. The entire amount of isolated RNA was reverse transcribed using the High Capacity cDNA Reverse Transcription Kit, so the sequenced TCRB transcripts were expressed ones. Naive, central memory and regulatory T cell samples underwent deep immunoSEQ sequencing, averaging roughly 3.3 million total reads per sample. Sorted cells were lysed in RLT buffer and RNA was extracted with DNase-treated RNeasy Micro or Mini kits, depending on cell number. Each cell subset was processed on its own to prevent cross-contamination, while patient and healthy donor samples were processed together. TCRB sequences were amplified from cDNA with the immunoSEQ multiplex PCR, producing 87-bp fragments spanning the CDR3 region. The amplicons were sequenced using the Illumina HiSeq platform. Per the source publication's procedure: PCR bias was computationally corrected using synthetic template baselines, reads within Hamming distance 2 were collapsed, and singletons that could not be merged were discarded. Reads were aligned against IMGT to assign V, D and J genes, CDR3 length and insertions or deletions at six rearrangement sites. Within each subset, clonotype counts were normalized to sorted cell number, after which true diversity and Gini coefficients were computed with the tcR R package. The overlap coefficient, calculated on TCRB nucleotide sequences, was used to measure repertoire sharing. Out-of-frame TCRB sequences from naive cells were analyzed to stand in for the pre-selection repertoire. Entries here come from immuneACCESS through TCRdb and include only in-frame sequences with V and J called. Some clones fail to appear in such tables; in the studies checked, an unresolved V gene covers under half of the shortfall, and the cause of the remainder is unknown. V, J and clone size are those of that table, while D and trimming were read from the DNA. The sample table records under 950,000 clones; under 20% of these occur just once. 0.02% to 0.025% of the sample is held by the ten biggest clonotypes.

Inclusive of the bounding cysteine and phenylalanine, the CDR3 is 12 residues long. Just CDR3 DNA is preserved here, 36 bases in frame from base 1. Trimmed from V: 7 bases; trimmed from J: 1 base; junction bases lacking a gene match: 2. As encoded in the germline V gene, CDR1 is SQVTM while CDR2 is ANQGSEA. Findings and caveats that apply to the study as a whole: Naive, central memory and regulatory TCRB repertoires appeared more similar among patients than among healthy donors. In all four CD4+ subsets, TCRB CDR3 length was moderately but significantly shorter in type 1 diabetes patients. Patients with type 1 diabetes made fewer insertions and deleted more nucleotides at VDJ recombination sites, implying thymic rearrangement abnormalities. Because cDNA was sequenced instead of genomic DNA, activated cells with high expression could be over-represented, although the groups did not differ in activation or CD3 levels. PCR may preferentially amplify shorter templates, but because patient and control samples were amplified and corrected together, any resulting skew would affect both groups equally. HLA sub-analyses involved small numbers of individuals, so any influence of HLA type on TCRB rearrangement remained unresolved.

Sequencing input: naive CD4+ T cells from blood. The cell subset or site label for this specimen denotes: true naive CD4+ T cells. The rearranged segments are TRBV29-1 and TRBJ1-1, and 8 junctional nucleotides match TRBD1. The sequence came from a woman aged 18-29 years in good health. The nucleotide sequence reads TGCAGCGGAGACAGGGGGAACACTGAAGCTTTCTTT. It translates as CSGDRGNTEAFF.